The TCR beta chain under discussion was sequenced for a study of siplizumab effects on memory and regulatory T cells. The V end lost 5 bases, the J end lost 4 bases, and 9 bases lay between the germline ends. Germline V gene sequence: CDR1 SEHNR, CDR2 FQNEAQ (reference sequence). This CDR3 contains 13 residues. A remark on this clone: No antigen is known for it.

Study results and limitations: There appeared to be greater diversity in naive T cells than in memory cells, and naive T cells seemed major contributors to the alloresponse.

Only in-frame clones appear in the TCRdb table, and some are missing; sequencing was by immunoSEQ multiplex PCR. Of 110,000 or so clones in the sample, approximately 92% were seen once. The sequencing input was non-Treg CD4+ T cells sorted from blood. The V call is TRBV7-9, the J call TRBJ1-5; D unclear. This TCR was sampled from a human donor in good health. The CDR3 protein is CASSPVGNQPQHF. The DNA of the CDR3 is TGTGCCAGCAGCCCCGTGGGTAATCAGCCCCAGCATTTT.